Below are 29 T cell receptor beta chains sequenced from a single sample in a study of cytomegalovirus exposure and HLA in healthy donors. The PCR was carried out with 60 Vbeta primers and 13 Jbeta primers. Assay used: immunoSEQ multiplex PCR; TCRdb lists only in-frame clones, some missing. The table records over 250,000 clones, around 86% of them present only once. Sequencing was performed on PBMCs. The receptors stem from a man between 40 and 49 years old in good health and CMV-seropositive.

The chain uses TRBV6-6 and TRBJ2-7; 9 nucleotides agree with TRBD1. The CDR3 runs 16 residues. The ends lost 7 bases at V and 4 bases at J; junction bases unmatched: 14. From germline, CDR1 is MNHNY and CDR2 SVGAGI (reference sequence). The chain's CDR3 is CASTPSLGTGIYEQYF. The CDR3 DNA reads as TGTGCCAGCACCCCCTCGCTCGGGACAGGGATTTACGAGCAGTACTTC.

V usage is TRBV4-1 and J usage is TRBJ2-7; D gene uncertain. CDR1 MGHRA and CDR2 YSYEKL come from the germline V gene. Trimming took off 0 bases at V and 0 bases at J, with 15 bases between the two ends. The length of the CDR3 is 17 residues. The CDR3 here is CASSQEAPPGVSYEQYF. In nucleotides, the CDR3 is TGCGCCAGCAGCCAAGAAGCGCCACCGGGTGTCTCCTACGAGCAGTACTTC.

The chain employs TRBV5-1 and TRBJ2-3; 7 bases agree with TRBD2. The CDR3 covers 14 residues. CDR1 and CDR2 (germline): SGHRS, YFSETQ. The V gene end was trimmed by 0 bases and the J gene end by 3 bases; junction bases not matched to a gene: 1. In nucleotides, the CDR3 is TGCGCCAGCAGCTTGGAGGGAGGGACAGATACGCAGTATTTT. Translating gives CASSLEGGTDTQYF.

The V gene is TRBV18, the J gene TRBJ2-7; D is perhaps TRBD2 (5 bases). Germline values: CDR1 KGHSH, CDR2 LQKENI. The CDR3 consists of 14 residues. V lost 2 bases and J 0 bases, leaving 8 bases between the germline ends. The CDR3 region has the DNA TGTGCCAGCTCACCAACGAGCGGCTCCTACGAGCAGTACTTC. Protein product: CASSPTSGSYEQYF.

The CDR3 is CASSPPGLAGVMYF. DNA of the CDR3: TGTGCCAGCAGTCCACCGGGACTAGCGGGAGTGATGTACTTC. The V gene is TRBV28, the J gene TRBJ2-7, with 14 nucleotides matching TRBD2. The CDR3 contains 14 residues. V lost 5 bases to trimming and J lost 12 bases; unmatched junction nucleotides: 9. Germline-derived CDR1 and CDR2 are MDHEN and SYDVKM.

The gene calls are TRBV4-1 and TRBJ1-1; no clear D. This CDR3 has 16 amino acids. With 1 base removed from V and 0 bases from J, the gap between germline ends came to 12 bases. Germline values: CDR1 MGHRA, CDR2 YSYEKL. The CDR3 loop is CASSQGQVLMNTEAFF. In nucleotides, the CDR3 is TGCGCCAGCAGCCAAGGGCAGGTTCTCATGAACACTGAAGCTTTCTTT.

This rearrangement joins TRBV6-5 to TRBJ2-5; TRBD1 matches at 8 bases. The DNA end lines up better with TRBJ2-7; the J call may be wrong. The CDR3 spans 14 residues. The V gene's germline CDR1 is MNHEY and CDR2 SVGAGI. CDR3 protein: CASSYGQGANEQYF. CDR3 nucleotide sequence: TGTGCCAGCAGTTACGGGCAGGGGGCCAACGAGCAGTACTTC.

The rearrangement joins TRBV13 to TRBJ2-5; D tentatively reads TRBD1 or TRBD2 (10 bases each). With 5 bases removed from V and 5 bases from J, the gap between germline ends came to 42 bases. This CDR3 is built from 23 residues. Germline-derived CDR1 and CDR2 are PRHDT and FYEKMQ (reference sequence). The CDR3 nucleotides are TGTGCCAGCAGCACCCTCGGACAGGGGGGGGATACTAGCGGGAACACGAAACCGGAGACCCAGTACTTC. Protein: CASSTLGQGGDTSGNTKPETQYF.

The chain joins TRBV7-3 to TRBJ2-1, with 11 positions matching TRBD2. Trimming at V came to 0 bases and at J to 5 bases, leaving 3 bases not matched to a gene. This CDR3 comprises 16 residues. Germline values: CDR1 SGHTA, CDR2 FQGTGA. In DNA form, the CDR3 reads TGTGCCAGCAGCTTAACGGGACTAGCGGCTAACAATGAGCAGTTCTTC. It codes for CASSLTGLAANNEQFF.

This sequence joins TRBV5-1 and TRBJ2-2, with D perhaps matching TRBD2 (5 bases). CDR3 length: 14 residues. Germline V gene data show CDR1 as SGHRS and CDR2 as YFSETQ. V dropped 7 bases and J dropped 6 bases, with 16 bases sitting between them. CDR3 coding DNA: TGCGCCAGCGAGGACGGGGTACAACCCGGGGAGCTGTTTTTT. It encodes CASEDGVQPGELFF.

The chain recombines TRBV2 with TRBJ2-7; TRBD2 aligns across 7 bases. The trim removed 7 bases at V and 1 base at J, leaving 4 bases unmatched. From germline, CDR1 is SNHLY and CDR2 FYNNEI. The CDR3 loop spans 13 amino acids. The CDR3 DNA reads as TGTGCCAGCATCCCGGGAGGTTCCTACGAGCAGTACTTC. Translating gives CASIPGGSYEQYF.

V gene TRBV4-3 combines with J gene TRBJ2-7, with TRBD2 as a possible D gene (6 bases). CDR1 and CDR2 from the germline V gene are LGHNA and YSLEER. This CDR3 contains 21 residues. V was cut by 3 bases and J by 0 bases, with 30 bases left in between. The CDR3 here is CASSQPRGAGNRYKSSYEQYF. The CDR3 DNA follows: TGCGCCAGCAGCCAGCCCAGAGGGGCGGGAAATAGATATAAGAGCTCCTACGAGCAGTACTTC.

The chain recombines TRBV19 with TRBJ2-5, with 8 bases fitting TRBD1. V lost 6 bases, J lost 4 bases, and 7 bases stayed unmatched. Germline V gives CDR1 LNHDA, CDR2 SQIVND (reference sequence). This CDR3 has 14 amino acids. Written as DNA, the CDR3 is TGTGCCAGTAGGAGCAGGGGGCTACTAGAGACCCAGTACTTC. Translation: CASRSRGLLETQYF.

This sequence joins TRBV5-6 and TRBJ1-4, with D unresolved. Looked up from germline, CDR1 is SGHDT and CDR2 is YYEEEE. CDR3 length: 15 amino acids. V was cut by 0 bases and J by 10 bases, with 16 bases left in between. CDR3 region: CASSLGPGKSVKLFF. CDR3 nucleotides: TGTGCCAGCAGCTTGGGACCGGGGAAGAGTGTAAAACTGTTTTTT.

The genes are TRBV11-2 and TRBJ2-2, with TRBD1 matching 7 bases. Unmatched junction bases numbered 10, after V lost 5 bases and J lost 1 base. In germline, CDR1 is SGHAT, CDR2 FQNNGV. This CDR3 has 17 residues. CDR3 in amino acids: CASSDHRQGWNTGELFF. The CDR3 DNA reads TGTGCCAGCAGCGATCACCGACAGGGTTGGAACACCGGGGAGCTGTTTTTT.

This clone was counted a single time. V usage is TRBV2 and J usage is TRBJ2-2; 10 bases are a match to TRBD2. Germline loops: CDR1 SNHLY, CDR2 FYNNEI. This CDR3 is built from 15 residues. The junction had 8 bases not matched to a gene; V was cut back by 6 bases and J by 7 bases. Here the CDR3 DNA reads TGTGCCAGCAGGGGGGTAGCGGGAGGCGGCGGGGAGCTGTTTTTT. Protein sequence: CASRGVAGGGGELFF.

The chain is built from TRBV15 and TRBJ2-2; 15 bases line up with TRBD2. The length of the CDR3 is 18 residues. The V and J ends lost 3 bases and 5 bases, in that order; junction bases with no gene match: 7. CDR1 LNHNV and CDR2 YYDKDF come from the germline V gene (reference sequence). The CDR3 reads CATSRGLGTSGRTGELFF. The CDR3, as DNA: TGTGCCACCAGCAGGGGCTTAGGGACTAGCGGGAGGACCGGGGAGCTGTTTTTT.

V gene TRBV19 combines with J gene TRBJ2-7; 7 nucleotides match TRBD2. V lost 8 bases and J lost 7; bases outside the gene matches: 11. Germline CDR1 reads LNHDA; CDR2 reads SQIVND (reference sequence). The CDR3 is 13 amino acids. In DNA, the CDR3 is TGTGCCAGTGGGGCGGAGCTGGGAGGGGAGCAGTACTTC. Its protein is CASGAELGGEQYF.

The chain is built from TRBV30 and TRBJ2-1, with unresolved D. The V end was cut by 3 bases, the J end by 0 bases, with 3 bases between. CDR3 length equals 12 residues. CDR1 is GTSNPN and CDR2 is SVGIG in the germline V gene (reference sequence). CDR3 amino acids: CAWSSSYNEQFF. DNA for the CDR3: TGTGCCTGGAGCTCCTCCTACAATGAGCAGTTCTTC.

V usage is TRBV25-1 and J usage is TRBJ2-3; D is perhaps TRBD1 (6 bases). Germline lookup yields CDR1 MGHDK and CDR2 SYGVNS. V was shortened by 6 bases and J by 0 bases, with 10 bases between the two germline ends. The CDR3 length is 14 residues. The CDR3 nucleotides read TGTGCCAGCAGCCGGCAGGGGAGCACAGATACGCAGTATTTT. This encodes CASSRQGSTDTQYF. The entire variable domain, with the rest obtained from reference TRBV25-1 and TRBJ2-3, is as follows: EADIYQTPRYLVIGTGKKITLECSQTMGHDKMYWYQQDPGMELHLIHYSYGVNSTEKGDLSSESTVSRIRTEHFPLTLESARPSHTSQYLCASSRQGSTDTQYFGPGTRLTVL.

The J gene is TRBJ2-1, the V gene TRBV29-1; 8 bases align to TRBD2. The CDR3 consists of 14 residues. The trim removed 4 bases at V and 4 bases at J, leaving 6 bases unmatched. From germline, CDR1 is SQVTM and CDR2 ANQGSEA. The CDR3 sequence is CSVVAGGGYNEQFF. The DNA for the CDR3 is TGCAGCGTTGTGGCGGGGGGCGGGTACAATGAGCAGTTCTTC.

The chain has TRBV19 and TRBJ2-7; 8 bases are a match to TRBD1. The CDR3 totals 14 residues. The V gene end was trimmed by 5 bases and the J gene end by 0 bases; junction bases not matched to a gene: 3. Germline V gives CDR1 LNHDA, CDR2 SQIVND (reference sequence). The CDR3 bases are TGTGCCAGTAGTGGACAGGGATACTCCTACGAGCAGTACTTC. Protein sequence: CASSGQGYSYEQYF.

This chain joins TRBV5-5 and TRBJ2-4; possibly TRBD2 for D (5 bases). The V gene's germline CDR1 is SGHKS and CDR2 YYEKEE (reference sequence). CDR3 length equals 13 residues. Trimming removed 3 bases from V and 5 bases from J, with 9 bases in between. CDR3 coding DNA: TGTGCCAGCAGCTCCCGGGGTGAAAACATTCAGTACTTC. Its protein product is CASSSRGENIQYF.

This clone was detected only a few times. The chain has TRBV28 and TRBJ2-7; D is uncertain. Per germline, CDR1 MDHEN and CDR2 SYDVKM. V was clipped by 6 bases and J by 2 bases, with 5 bases between them. The CDR3 extends over 11 amino acids. In DNA form, the CDR3 reads TGTGCCAGCAGCACAGCCTACGAGCAGTACTTC. Amino acids: CASSTAYEQYF.

The V call is TRBV5-5, the J call TRBJ2-1, with D unclear. The CDR3 has 14 amino acids. CDR1 is SGHKS, CDR2 YYEKEE, per germline (reference sequence). Trimming took 4 bases from V and 10 from J, leaving 18 bases between them. The CDR3 DNA follows: TGTGCCAGCAGCCGAGAGGCTCTATCCAACGAGCAGTTCTTC. Its protein is CASSREALSNEQFF.

This clone was found once. The genes are TRBV15 and TRBJ1-2; D call uncertain. Germline lookup yields CDR1 LNHNV and CDR2 YYDKDF (reference sequence). The CDR3 extends over 15 amino acids. With 0 bases removed from V and 2 bases from J, the gap between germline ends came to 10 bases. The CDR3 nucleotides are TGTGCCACCAGCAGAGATGCACAGCTCAACTATGGCTACACCTTC. This sequence encodes CATSRDAQLNYGYTF.

The chain carries TRBV19 and TRBJ1-1, with TRBD1 matching over 7 bases. V trimming: 5 bases; J trimming: 2 bases; junction bases outside the gene matches: 8. Germline CDR1 is LNHDA and CDR2 is SQIVND (reference sequence). The CDR3 spans 15 residues. This chain's CDR3 is CASSFMTGTNTEAFF. CDR3 coding DNA: TGTGCCAGTAGTTTCATGACAGGGACCAACACTGAAGCTTTCTTT.

As concerns this clone: Other DNA sequences in this specimen translate into the identical CDR3. The chain couples TRBV29-1 to TRBJ2-7, with a possible D match to TRBD1 (6 bases). The CDR3 covers 12 residues. V lost 4 bases and J 4 bases, leaving 11 bases between the germline ends. CDR1 and CDR2 (germline): SQVTM, ANQGSEA. CDR3 sequence (DNA): TGCAGCGTTGTGGGCCAGGGGTACGAGCAGTACTTC. Translated: CSVVGQGYEQYF.

This clone was found once. The sample has other DNA sequences that encode this CDR3 too. This chain connects TRBV2 to TRBJ1-2; no clear D. Germline CDR1 reads SNHLY; CDR2 reads FYNNEI. CDR3 length: 13 residues. V dropped 3 bases and J dropped 2 bases, with 7 bases sitting between them. The CDR3 loop reads CASSDTVNYGYTF. The CDR3 DNA sequence: TGTGCCAGCAGTGATACAGTAAACTATGGCTACACCTTC.